The sequence of this T cell receptor beta chain was determined in a study of regulatory T cells in long-lasting Graves disease. Construction of the TCR beta libraries employed iRepertoire HTBI primers in conjunction with Arm-PCR of CDR3 regions. TCRdb itself ran the multiplex PCR reads through MiXCR, one entry per CDR3 protein. The repertoire holds about 350,000 distinct CDR3 sequences, with 16% as singletons. To note about this clonotype: Its antigen remains unidentified. A much larger clone sits a single nucleotide away, making a read error possible.

Study-wide findings and caveats: Preferential use of TRBV28, TRBJ1-2 and TRBJ2-5 was seen in persistent disease. Persistent Graves' patients possessed reduced TCR diversity relative to recently diagnosed ones.

Per the germline V gene, CDR1 is MNHEY and CDR2 is SVGEGT. Trimming removed 6 bases at V and 6 bases at J, with 21 bases between. CDR3 length equals 15 residues. Specified time point: newly diagnosed GD, antithyroid drugs for less than 3 months. The TCR library was prepared using RNA isolated from PBMCs. A further study also used this sample, focusing on T cells in Graves' hyperthyroidism and ophthalmopathy.

The TCR sequence derives from a woman aged 18-29 years with Graves disease. The chain employs TRBV6-2 or TRBV6-3 and TRBJ2-7; a weak D match, TRBD2 (5 bases). Material: peripheral blood mononuclear cells (PBMCs), obtained at new diagnosis, from a patient treated with antithyroid drugs. In DNA, the CDR3 is TGTGCCAGCAGCGACTCCGCTAGCTGGAGATCCGAGCAGTACTTC. As protein: CASSDSASWRSEQYF.